This T cell receptor beta chain was identified in a study of blood T cells in healthy people across ages. The CDR3 loop spans 14 amino acids. Looked up from germline, CDR1 is SQVTM and CDR2 is ANQGSEA. V lost 8 bases and J lost 0, with 14 bases in between. Primed by a sample-barcoded 5' primer and a J-beta primer mix, a second PCR proceeded for roughly 7 to 11 cycles. Via MiXCR, TCRdb re-called the 5' RACE reads, giving one row per CDR3 protein. The sample holds nearly 800,000 distinct CDR3 sequences, just under 25% seen once. In addition, the sample was reused for a study of T cells of mothers and their children. This second study says: The study found slightly higher but non-significant overlap in related versus unrelated mother-child pairs.

The sequence was collected from a boy between 5 and 17 years old in good health. Sequencing was performed on blood. The chain couples TRBV29-1 to TRBJ2-1; unclear D gene. The CDR3 is CSSNLQSSYNEQFF. The CDR3 region has the DNA TGCAGCTCCAACTTACAGAGCTCCTACAATGAGCAGTTCTTC.